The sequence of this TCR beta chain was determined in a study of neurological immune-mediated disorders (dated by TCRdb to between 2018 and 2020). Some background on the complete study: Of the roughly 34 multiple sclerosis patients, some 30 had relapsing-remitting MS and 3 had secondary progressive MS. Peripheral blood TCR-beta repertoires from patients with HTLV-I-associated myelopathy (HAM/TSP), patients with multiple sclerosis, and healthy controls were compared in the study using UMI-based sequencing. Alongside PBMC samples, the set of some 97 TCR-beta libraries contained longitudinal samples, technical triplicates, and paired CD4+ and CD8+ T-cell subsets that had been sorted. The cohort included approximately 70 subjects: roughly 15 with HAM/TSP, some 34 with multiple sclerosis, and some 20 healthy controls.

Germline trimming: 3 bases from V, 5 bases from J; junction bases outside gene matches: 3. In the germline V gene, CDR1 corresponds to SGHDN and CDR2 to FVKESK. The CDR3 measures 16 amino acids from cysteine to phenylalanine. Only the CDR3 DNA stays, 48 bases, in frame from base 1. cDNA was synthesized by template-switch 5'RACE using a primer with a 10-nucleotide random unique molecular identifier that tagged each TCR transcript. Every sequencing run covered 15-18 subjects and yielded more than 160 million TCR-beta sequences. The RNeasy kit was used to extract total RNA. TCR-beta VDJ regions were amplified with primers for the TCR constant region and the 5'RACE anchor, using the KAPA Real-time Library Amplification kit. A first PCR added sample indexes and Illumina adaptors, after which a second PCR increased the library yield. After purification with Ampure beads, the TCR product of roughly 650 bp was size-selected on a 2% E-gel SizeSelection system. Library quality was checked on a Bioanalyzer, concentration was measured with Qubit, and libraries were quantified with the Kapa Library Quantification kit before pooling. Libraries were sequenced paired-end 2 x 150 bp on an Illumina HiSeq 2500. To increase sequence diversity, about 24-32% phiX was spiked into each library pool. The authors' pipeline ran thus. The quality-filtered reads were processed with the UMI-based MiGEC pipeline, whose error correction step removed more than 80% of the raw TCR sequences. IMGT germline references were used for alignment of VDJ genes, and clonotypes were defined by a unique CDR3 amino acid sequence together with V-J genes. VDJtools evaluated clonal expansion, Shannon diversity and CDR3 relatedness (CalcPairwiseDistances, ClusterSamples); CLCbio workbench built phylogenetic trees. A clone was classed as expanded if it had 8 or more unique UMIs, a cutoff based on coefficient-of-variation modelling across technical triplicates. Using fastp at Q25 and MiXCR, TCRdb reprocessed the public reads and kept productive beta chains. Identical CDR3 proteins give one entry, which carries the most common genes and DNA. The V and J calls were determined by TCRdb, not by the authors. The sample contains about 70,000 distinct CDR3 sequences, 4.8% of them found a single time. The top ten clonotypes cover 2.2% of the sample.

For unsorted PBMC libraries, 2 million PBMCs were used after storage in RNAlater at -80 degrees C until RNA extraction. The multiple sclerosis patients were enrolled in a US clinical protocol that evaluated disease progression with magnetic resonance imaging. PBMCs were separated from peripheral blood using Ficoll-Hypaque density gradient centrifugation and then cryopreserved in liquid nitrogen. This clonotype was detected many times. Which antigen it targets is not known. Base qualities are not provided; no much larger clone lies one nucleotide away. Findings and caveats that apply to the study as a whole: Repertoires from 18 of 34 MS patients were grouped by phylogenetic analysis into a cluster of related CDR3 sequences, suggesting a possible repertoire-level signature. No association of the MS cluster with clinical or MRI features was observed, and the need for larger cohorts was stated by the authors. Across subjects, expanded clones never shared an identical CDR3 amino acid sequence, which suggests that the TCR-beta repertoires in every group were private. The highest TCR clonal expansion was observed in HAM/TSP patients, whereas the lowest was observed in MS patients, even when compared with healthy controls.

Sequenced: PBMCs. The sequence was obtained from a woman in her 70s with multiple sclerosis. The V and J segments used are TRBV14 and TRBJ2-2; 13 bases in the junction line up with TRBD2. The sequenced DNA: TGTGCCAGCAGCCAGAGACTAGCGGGAGGAACCGGGGAGCTGTTTTTT. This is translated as CASSQRLAGGTGELFF.